This T cell receptor (beta chain) comes out of a study of neurological immune-mediated disorders. Germline CDR1 and CDR2: ENHRY and SYGVKD. This CDR3 contains 15 residues. The germline V and J ends were trimmed by 6 bases and 3 bases, with 16 bases remaining between them. MiXCR, run by TCRdb on the 5' RACE reads, gives a single entry per CDR3 protein. Of roughly 50,000 distinct CDR3 sequences listed, 10% were seen once; the top ten hold less than 6%. This clonotype was picked up one time. This sequence joins TRBV10-3 and TRBJ2-3, with D uncertain. This receptor was identified in a man aged 70 or older with HTLV-1-associated myelopathy (HAM/TSP). The sample comprised PBMCs. The CDR3 DNA sequence: TGTGCCATCAGCTTTACCGTCAACCTTACAGATACGCAGTATTTT. Translation gives CAISFTVNLTDTQYF.